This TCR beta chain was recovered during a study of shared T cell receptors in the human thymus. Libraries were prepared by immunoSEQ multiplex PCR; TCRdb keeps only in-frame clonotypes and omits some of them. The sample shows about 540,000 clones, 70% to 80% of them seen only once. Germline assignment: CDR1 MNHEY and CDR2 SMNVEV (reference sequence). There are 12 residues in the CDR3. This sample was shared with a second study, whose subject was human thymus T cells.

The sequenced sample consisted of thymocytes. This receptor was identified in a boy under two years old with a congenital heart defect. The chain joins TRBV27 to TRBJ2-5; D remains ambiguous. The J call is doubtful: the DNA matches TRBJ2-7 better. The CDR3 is CASSYSGSEQYF. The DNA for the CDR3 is TGTGCCAGCAGTTACTCCGGCAGCGAGCAGTACTTC.